A selection of T cell receptor beta chains follows, all from one sample in a study of CD8+ T cells in alopecia areata. This table comes from immunoSEQ multiplex PCR, and its TCRdb copy is limited to in-frame clones, with some not included. Of approximately 200,000 clones in the sample, roughly 50% were seen once. Sequenced here: CD4+ T cells sorted from blood, sampled at week 24, from a patient treated with tofacitinib. The receptors originated from a human donor with alopecia areata. The CDR3 runs from the conserved cysteine through the conserved F or W. The D gene is left open where the match is weak. Size is stated for part of the rows, as once, few or many counts, or as a class when the clone is expanded.

V	J	D	size	DNA	CDR3
TRBV6-1	TRBJ2-7	-	-	TGTGCCAGCAGTGAAGAGGGCGGGGTCGGGTACGAGCAGTACTTC	CASSEEGGVGYEQYF
TRBV29-1	TRBJ2-7	TRBD2	-	TGCAGCGTTGAAGATCGACTAGCGGGGGGTTACGAGCAGTACTTC	CSVEDRLAGGYEQYF
TRBV4-3	TRBJ2-1	-	-	TGCGCCAGCCGGAGGGACAGCTACAATGAGCAGTTCTTC	CASRRDSYNEQFF
TRBV25-1	TRBJ1-5	-	-	TGTGCCAGCAGCCAGGGAGGGTGGAATCAGCCCCAGCATTTT	CASSQGGWNQPQHF
TRBV7-2	TRBJ2-1	TRBD2	few	TGTGCCAGCAGCTTCACTAGCGGGGGATACAATGAGCAGTTCTTC	CASSFTSGGYNEQFF
TRBV2	TRBJ1-5	-	-	TGTGCCAGCAGTGAGCGTGGAGGTCAGCCCCAGCATTTT	CASSERGGQPQHF
TRBV4-1	TRBJ2-5	-	-	TGCGCCAGCAGTGTACAAGAGACCCAGTACTTC	CASSVQETQYF
TRBV28	TRBJ1-1	-	few	TGTGCCAGCAGTTCGACGACAAGGACTGAAGCTTTCTTT	CASSSTTRTEAFF
TRBV30	TRBJ1-1	-	-	TGTGCCTGGAGCTCGAGGGGGTATCGGACCACTGAAGCTTTCTTT	CAWSSRGYRTTEAFF
TRBV18	TRBJ2-7	TRBD2	once	TGTGCCAGCTCACCATGGCGGGAGTCTGACGAGCAGTACTTC	CASSPWRESDEQYF
TRBV28	TRBJ1-5	TRBD1	-	TGTGCCAGCAGTTCCATTGGACAGGGACGTCAGCCCCAGCATTTT	CASSSIGQGRQPQHF
TRBV7-3	TRBJ2-5	-	-	TGTGCCAGCAGTCTCCGGGGAGAGACCCAGTACTTC	CASSLRGETQYF
TRBV4-3	TRBJ1-2	-	-	TGCGCCAGCAGCCATGATGACGGGGCAGGCTATGGCTACACCTTC	CASSHDDGAGYGYTF
TRBV2	TRBJ2-5	-	-	TGTGCCAGCAGTGTACGAGAGACCCAGTACTTC	CASSVRETQYF
TRBV9	TRBJ2-2	-	-	TGTGCCAGCAGCGTAGAGTTCAGCGGGGAGCTGTTTTTT	CASSVEFSGELFF
TRBV28	TRBJ1-2	TRBD1	-	TGTGCCAGCAGTATACCGACAGGGGGCGGAGGCTACACCTTC	CASSIPTGGGGYTF
TRBV29-1	TRBJ2-2	TRBD2	-	TGCAGCGTTGGTCTAGCGGGAGGTAGCACCGGGGAGCTGTTTTTT	CSVGLAGGSTGELFF
TRBV28	TRBJ1-1	-	-	TGTGCCAGCACCCTGACGGGGTTTGCCACTGAAGCTTTCTTT	CASTLTGFATEAFF
TRBV2	TRBJ1-1	TRBD1	few	TGTGCCAGCACCTTTATAGCAGGGGGCTCGGACGCTTTCTTT	CASTFIAGGSDAFF
TRBV10-3	TRBJ2-3	-	-	TGTGCCACCAAAGTAGGTACAGATACGCAGTATTTT	CATKVGTDTQYF
TRBV4-3	TRBJ2-5	-	-	TGCGCCAGCAGCCAAGACACGGAGGAGACCCAGTACTTC	CASSQDTEETQYF
TRBV10-3	TRBJ2-6	TRBD2	-	TGTGCCATCCGGGGGGAACTAAACTCTGGGGCCAACGTCCTGACTTTC	CAIRGELNSGANVLTF
TRBV7-2	TRBJ2-7	TRBD2	-	TGTGCCAGCAGCTTAGTGCCAGCGGGGGGGACCTACGAGCAGTACTTC	CASSLVPAGGTYEQYF